This record concerns one T cell receptor beta chain sequence. These data come from a study of blood T cells in healthy people across ages. The V end was cut by 6 bases, the J end by 6 bases, with 8 bases between. From germline, CDR1 is DFQATT and CDR2 SNEGSKA (reference sequence). The CDR3 contains 10 residues. The use of a sample-barcoded 5' primer and a J-beta primer mix characterized a second PCR of roughly 6 to 11 cycles. TCRdb reprocessed the 5' RACE reads with MiXCR, giving one entry per CDR3 protein. The table records 850,000 to 1,000,000 distinct CDR3 sequences, around 48% of them present only once.

The chain carries TRBV20-1 and TRBJ1-2; D possibly corresponds to TRBD1 (5 bases). This clonotype was obtained from a man aged 25-40 years in good health. Sequenced input: blood. In nucleotides, the CDR3 is TGCAGTGCCCCCAGGGATGGCTACACCTTC. This encodes CSAPRDGYTF.